The rows below give T cell receptor beta chains drawn from one sample of a study of OX40 agonist ivuxolimab in advanced cancers. The protocol was immunoSEQ multiplex PCR, while the TCRdb copy is restricted to in-frame clones and leaves out a portion. The sample has 65,000 to 100,000 clones; about 81% are singletons. The source material was CD4+ or CD8+ T cells sorted from blood, sampled in a trial of the OX40 agonist ivuxolimab. The receptors here all came from an adult with an advanced solid tumor such as melanoma, head and neck, liver or kidney cancer. CDR3s include the opening cysteine and the closing phenylalanine or tryptophan. D genes are given only for firm matches. Clone size is stated in some rows and not others, as once, few, many or a class when expanded.

few,-,15,TRBV5-8,TRBJ2-5,CASSLGQEYQETQYF,TGTGCCAGCAGCTTGGGACAGGAGTACCAAGAGACCCAGTACTTC
-,-,13,TRBV7-8,TRBJ1-1,CASSLSRLPEAFF,TGTGCCAGCAGCTTATCTCGGCTCCCTGAAGCTTTCTTT
-,-,13,TRBV28,TRBJ1-1,CASSLNLGTEAFF,TGTGCCAGCAGTTTAAATTTGGGCACTGAAGCTTTCTTT
few,-,14,TRBV30,TRBJ1-1,CAWDSTGGNTEAFF,TGTGCCTGGGACTCTACAGGTGGAAACACTGAAGCTTTCTTT
-,TRBD2,12,TRBV2,TRBJ2-7,CATRGGVNEQYF,TGTGCCACGAGGGGAGGGGTGAACGAGCAGTACTTC
-,-,13,TRBV7-7,TRBJ2-5,CASSSRWGETQYF,TGTGCCAGCAGCTCCAGATGGGGGGAGACCCAGTACTTC
-,-,13,TRBV28,TRBJ1-2,CASSFSGGYGYTF,TGTGCCAGCAGTTTTTCCGGGGGCTATGGCTACACCTTC
-,-,12,TRBV7-7,TRBJ2-1,CASSPVLNEQFF,TGTGCTAGCAGCCCTGTCCTTAATGAGCAGTTCTTC
-,-,13,TRBV4-1,TRBJ2-1,CASSQNGYNEQFF,TGCGCCAGCAGCCAAAATGGTTACAATGAGCAGTTCTTC
once,TRBD1,16,TRBV6-5,TRBJ1-5,CASSYLTGGGNQPQHF,TGTGCCAGCAGTTACTTGACAGGGGGGGGCAATCAGCCCCAGCATTTT
-,-,15,TRBV11-2,TRBJ1-1,CASSLVSGPGTEAFF,TGTGCCAGCAGCTTAGTTTCAGGGCCTGGCACTGAAGCTTTCTTT
-,-,15,TRBV9,TRBJ2-3,CASSVDPGSTDTQYF,TGTGCCAGCAGCGTAGACCCGGGGTCCACAGATACGCAGTATTTT
once,-,15,TRBV7-9,TRBJ1-3,CASSLISGSGNTIYF,TGTGCCAGCAGCTTAATCTCCGGGTCTGGAAACACCATATATTTT
once,TRBD1,15,TRBV11-2,TRBJ1-1,CASSHNTGGLTEAFF,TGTGCCAGCAGCCATAATACAGGGGGCCTCACTGAAGCTTTCTTT
-,-,12,TRBV11-2,TRBJ1-2,CASSPGAGGASF,TGTGCCAGCAGCCCCGGGGCGGGAGGGGCTAGCTTC
-,-,15,TRBV9,TRBJ2-1,CASSVAASSYNEQFF,TGTGCCAGCAGCGTCGCGGCAAGCTCCTACAATGAGCAGTTCTTC
-,TRBD1,16,TRBV19,TRBJ2-2,CATSRDRAAGTGELFF,TGTGCCACCAGCCGGGACAGGGCGGCCGGCACCGGGGAGCTGTTTTTT
-,TRBD2,13,TRBV29-1,TRBJ2-1,CSVARGGFNEQFF,TGCAGCGTTGCACGGGGGGGCTTCAATGAGCAGTTCTTC
-,-,14,TRBV18,TRBJ2-5,CASSPEGRPTTQYF,TGTGCCAGCTCACCAGAGGGGAGGCCCACGACCCAGTACTTC
-,-,15,TRBV5-4,TRBJ2-2,CASSFWGINTGELFF,TGTGCCAGCAGCTTCTGGGGTATTAACACCGGGGAGCTGTTTTTT
-,TRBD1,14,TRBV30,TRBJ1-5,CAWMGQNSNQPQHF,TGTGCCTGGATGGGACAGAATAGCAATCAGCCCCAGCATTTT
-,-,12,TRBV5-4,TRBJ2-1,CASSPSGNEQFF,TGTGCCAGCAGCCCGTCGGGCAATGAGCAGTTCTTC
-,TRBD1,16,TRBV19,TRBJ1-4,CASSIVRTGGNEKLFF,TGTGCCAGTAGTATAGTCCGGACAGGGGGAAATGAAAAACTGTTTTTT
-,-,17,TRBV19,TRBJ1-1,CASSILVSAGPNTEAFF,TGTGCCAGTAGTATACTAGTTTCGGCAGGGCCGAACACTGAAGCTTTCTTT
-,-,15,TRBV28,TRBJ2-3,CASSLNRRVLDTQYF,TGTGCCAGCAGTTTAAATCGAAGAGTATTAGATACGCAGTATTTT
-,TRBD1,16,TRBV28,TRBJ2-7,CASSPSRGTGGYEQYF,TGTGCCAGCAGTCCATCTCGTGGGACAGGGGGCTACGAGCAGTACTTC
-,-,13,TRBV6-5,TRBJ2-3,CASSYAEDDTQYF,TGTGCCAGCAGTTACGCCGAGGATGATACGCAGTATTTT
-,-,19,TRBV21-1,TRBJ1-5,CASSKPNPFWDYSNQPQHF,TGTGCCAGCAGCAAACCCAACCCTTTTTGGGACTATAGCAATCAGCCCCAGCATTTT
-,-,16,TRBV4-1,TRBJ1-1,CASSQRFEEVNTEAFF,TGCGCCAGCAGCCAGAGGTTCGAGGAAGTAAACACTGAAGCTTTCTTT
-,-,14,TRBV10-3,TRBJ2-3,CAIKMGVDRDTQYF,TGTGCCATCAAAATGGGGGTTGATAGGGATACGCAGTATTTT
-,-,14,TRBV6-1,TRBJ1-4,CAGTTGGRYEKLFF,TGTGCCGGCACCACTGGGGGGCGATACGAAAAACTGTTTTTT
-,-,15,TRBV7-2,TRBJ2-7,CASSLNGGQSYEQYF,TGTGCCAGCAGCTTGAACGGAGGACAGTCCTACGAGCAGTACTTC
-,-,16,TRBV6-1,TRBJ2-2,CASSEAVGGHTGELFF,TGTGCCAGCAGTGAAGCGGTGGGGGGCCACACCGGGGAGCTGTTTTTT
-,-,15,TRBV4-3,TRBJ1-2,CASSQEGRTVYGYTF,TGCGCCAGCAGCCAAGAGGGGCGGACGGTCTATGGCTACACCTTC
-,TRBD1,15,TRBV15,TRBJ1-2,CATTPTQEGAYGYTF,TGTGCCACCACCCCCACACAAGAGGGGGCATATGGCTACACCTTC
-,TRBD2,18,TRBV28,TRBJ2-1,CASSLSGLAANSYNEQFF,TGTGCCAGCAGTTTATCGGGACTAGCGGCAAACTCCTACAATGAGCAGTTCTTC
-,-,16,TRBV28,TRBJ1-3,CASSLWDGVSWNTIYF,TGTGCCAGCAGTTTATGGGACGGCGTGTCTTGGAACACCATATATTTT
-,TRBD2,15,TRBV7-6,TRBJ2-5,CASLSGSGGVETQYF,TGTGCCAGCTTGTCCGGGAGTGGGGGGGTTGAGACCCAGTACTTC
-,-,13,TRBV6-5,TRBJ2-7,CASSRDISYEQYF,TGTGCCAGCAGCCGGGACATCTCCTACGAGCAGTACTTC
-,-,14,TRBV11-2,TRBJ2-1,CASSLASFGGEQFF,TGTGCCAGCAGCTTAGCCTCATTCGGCGGCGAGCAGTTCTTC
-,TRBD2,16,TRBV19,TRBJ2-3,CASTMTSGRSTDTQYF,TGTGCCAGTACCATGACTAGCGGGAGGTCCACAGATACGCAGTATTTT
once,-,11,TRBV19,TRBJ2-7,CATRATYEQYF,TGTGCCACCAGGGCAACCTACGAGCAGTACTTC
-,-,17,TRBV9,TRBJ2-1,CASSPLSVLLAYNEQFF,TGTGCCAGCAGCCCTTTGAGCGTTCTTCTAGCCTACAATGAGCAGTTCTTC
-,-,13,TRBV23-1,TRBJ2-1,CASSQSYGNEQFF,TGCGCCAGCAGTCAATCATACGGCAATGAGCAGTTCTTC
-,TRBD1,17,TRBV25-1,TRBJ1-2,CASSPQGQGRSGPGYTF,TGTGCCAGCAGTCCTCAGGGACAGGGCAGAAGCGGACCTGGCTACACCTTC
-,-,16,TRBV4-1,TRBJ2-7,CASSQDRAKGNYEQYF,TGCGCCAGCAGCCAAGATAGGGCCAAAGGAAACTACGAGCAGTACTTC
-,-,12,TRBV5-1,TRBJ2-1,CASSFGTYEQFF,TGCGCCAGCAGCTTTGGAACTTATGAGCAGTTCTTC
-,-,15,TRBV10-1,TRBJ2-6,CASSDSVAGANVLTF,TGCGCCAGCAGTGACTCGGTGGCTGGGGCCAACGTCCTGACTTTC
-,-,14,TRBV9,TRBJ1-6,CASSVRDGLSPLHF,TGTGCCAGCAGCGTCCGGGACGGACTATCACCCCTCCACTTT
few,-,14,TRBV6-1,TRBJ2-7,CASQGLGASYEQYF,TGTGCCAGCCAGGGCCTAGGTGCCTCCTACGAGCAGTACTTC
-,-,15,TRBV15,TRBJ2-6,CATSRGDPGANVLTF,TGTGCCACCAGCAGAGGGGACCCTGGGGCCAACGTCCTGACTTTC
-,-,14,TRBV10-3,TRBJ1-5,CAISEGVSNQPQHF,TGTGCCATCAGTGAGGGGGTAAGCAATCAGCCCCAGCATTTT